This T cell receptor (beta chain) was observed in a study of blood T cell repertoires in COVID-19. About the research overall: Sources were T cells, B-cell-depleted T cells, or PBMCs; the material itself was cDNA or gDNA.

Per the authors' pipeline: Scientists estimated how many nucleated cells there were by amplifying reference gene primers. The data were produced by immunoSEQ multiplex PCR, yet TCRdb's version contains in-frame clones alone and is incomplete. That table furnishes V, J and clone size, whereas the DNA furnished D and trimming. This sample has 200,000 to 250,000 clones; 70% to 90% occur once, and the top ten carry less than 15%. This CDR3 has 18 amino acids. This TCR was recovered from a woman aged 18-30 years who had recovered from COVID-19. Sample: peripheral blood. This chain joins TRBV12-2 and TRBJ2-7; TRBD2, the table's D call, was not compared with the DNA. TRBV12-2 is given as a pseudogene. As DNA, the CDR3 is TGTGCAAGTCGCTTAATACCCGGGACTAGCGGGAGGTGGGACGAGCAGTACTTC. Amino acids: CASRLIPGTSGRWDEQYF.